This T cell receptor (beta chain) came from a study of CD8+CD57+ T cells in acquired aplastic anemia. There are 14 residues in the CDR3. The germline CDR1 and CDR2 sequences are SNHLY and FYNNEI. Whole-study results and caveats: Overlap between patients and controls comprised 25 to 30 CD8+ CDR3 sequences.

This clonotype showed up just a few times. What it binds is unknown. Given a much more abundant clone one base away, this may be a read error. Patients included in sequencing had previously demonstrated CD8+CD57+ cell expansion by flow cytometry. Therapy had not been given to patients before blood sampling. Profiling that covered TCR beta VDJ and CDR3 relied on genomic DNA as its template. TCRdb re-derived calls from the reads in MiXCR, one entry per CDR3 protein. Of approximately 220,000 distinct CDR3 sequences listed, under 50% are singletons. Input material: sorted CD4+, CD8+, or CD8+CD57+ T cells (not recorded which) from PBMCs. The receptor's source is a human donor with aplastic anemia. The chain carries TRBV2 and TRBJ2-5; no firm D call. The CDR3 loop reads CASSGLRTEEAQYF. The CDR3 nucleotides are TGTGCCAGCAGTGGACTCCGGACGGAAGAGGCCCAGTACTTC.